The 28 T cell receptor beta chains below come from one sample, sequenced in a study of shared T cell receptors in the human thymus. TCRdb's table, derived via immunoSEQ multiplex PCR, lists solely in-frame clones and lacks some. The data show roughly 700,000 clones, with roughly 88% seen just once and around 0.0099% held by the top ten. These same data were also listed under a study on human thymus T cells.

The material sequenced was thymocytes. These receptors all come from a boy less than two years old with a congenital heart defect.

This clone has just one count. The V call is TRBV4-2, the J call TRBJ1-5; D might be TRBD1 (6 bases). There are 15 residues in the CDR3. Deletions cut 3 bases from V and 4 bases from J, with 13 bases between. Germline values: CDR1 LGHNA, CDR2 YNFKEQ. This chain's CDR3 is CASSQGAPANQPQHF. The CDR3 DNA reads TGTGCCAGCAGCCAGGGGGCGCCTGCTAATCAGCCCCAGCATTTT.

Details on this clone: The junction differs from germline at one of its ends, possibly a read error. This rearrangement joins TRBV7-7 to TRBJ2-3; TRBD2 matches at 10 bases. CDR3 length: 18 residues. The germline gives CDR1 SSHAT, CDR2 FNYEAQ (reference sequence). CDR3 DNA: TGTGCTAGCAGCCCATATCTCGGGACTAGCGTTTCCACAGATACGCAGTATTTT. It translates to CASSPYLGTSVSTDTQYF.

This chain links TRBV28 with TRBJ2-7, with D unclear. Germline V gene data show CDR1 as MDHEN and CDR2 as SYDVKM. The CDR3 totals 15 residues. The V and J ends lost 1 base and 3 bases respectively, with 13 bases between them. CDR3 nucleotides: TGTGCCAGCAGTTTATCAGCGAGACGTAACTACGAGCAGTACTTC. Amino acids: CASSLSARRNYEQYF.

The rearrangement links TRBV29-1 to TRBJ2-5; 7 bases agree with TRBD1. This CDR3 comprises 11 residues. V shed 7 bases and J 5 bases; nucleotides not matched to a gene: 4. From germline, CDR1 is SQVTM and CDR2 ANQGSEA. The CDR3 DNA follows: TGCAGCGCCCAGGGGGTTGAGACCCAGTACTTC. Translation: CSAQGVETQYF.

This chain links TRBV6-1 with TRBJ2-7; TRBD2 might be the D (6 bases). Trimming left V 0 bases short and J 3 bases short, with 9 bases between. The CDR3 has 14 amino acids. Germline assignment: CDR1 MNHNS and CDR2 SASEGT. The CDR3 DNA is TGTGCCAGCAGTGAAGCGAGGACTATCTACGAGCAGTACTTC. This gives the protein CASSEARTIYEQYF.

This chain links TRBV7-6 with TRBJ1-5, with D unresolved. Germline V gene data show CDR1 as SGHVS and CDR2 as FNYEAQ. V was trimmed by 5 bases and J by 1 base, leaving 18 bases between them. The CDR3 length is 17 residues. This CDR3 reads CASSRGPFEGSNQPQHF. CDR3 nucleotide sequence: TGTGCCAGCAGCCGAGGGCCTTTTGAGGGAAGCAATCAGCCCCAGCATTTT.

The chain has TRBV10-3 and TRBJ2-7, with a tentative D call TRBD2 (6 bases). CDR3 size: 12 residues. Germline CDR1 ENHRY, CDR2 SYGVKD. The V end was cut by 8 bases, the J end by 7 bases, with 15 bases between. This CDR3 is CAIRGTRYEQYF. CDR3 coding DNA: TGTGCCATCCGGGGGACCCGCTATGAGCAGTACTTC.

The rearrangement links TRBV4-1 to TRBJ2-3; 11 nucleotides match TRBD2. V was clipped by 0 bases and J by 6 bases; unmatched bases: 11. This CDR3 has 18 amino acids. Germline V gene lookup returns CDR1 MGHRA and CDR2 YSYEKL. CDR3 loop: CASSQDWSLGTSGDTQYF. The CDR3 DNA sequence: TGCGCCAGCAGCCAAGATTGGAGTCTGGGGACTAGCGGTGATACGCAGTATTTT.

The chain uses TRBV18 and TRBJ2-5, with 8 bases matching TRBD2. The CDR3 contains 16 residues. With 6 bases clipped from V and 2 bases from J, the junction kept 11 bases outside the gene matches. Per germline, CDR1 KGHSH and CDR2 LQKENI. DNA of the CDR3: TGTGCCAGCTCGCCGAGTGGCGGGAGGCGACAAGAGACCCAGTACTTC. It specifies CASSPSGGRRQETQYF. The whole variable domain, remainder taken from reference TRBV18 and TRBJ2-5, is NAGVMQNPRHLVRRRGQEARLRCSPMKGHSHVYWYRQLPEEGLKFMVYLQKENIIDESGMPKERFSAEFPKEGPSILRIQQVVRGDSAAYFCASSPSGGRRQETQYFGPGTRLLVL.

This clone was seen only a few times. The gene calls are TRBV5-1 and TRBJ1-3; the match to TRBD1 covers 9 bases. The CDR3 has 18 residues. Germline lookup yields CDR1 SGHRS and CDR2 YFSETQ. The J segment lost 4 bases and the V segment lost 4 bases, leaving 15 bases of the junction unmatched. The CDR3 is CASSGGTGNGQGGNTIYF. The CDR3 DNA reads TGCGCCAGCAGCGGTGGGACAGGGAATGGTCAGGGGGGAAACACCATATATTTT.

The chain carries TRBV6-6 and TRBJ2-1; 8 bases agree with TRBD2. Germline-derived CDR1 and CDR2 are MNHNY and SVGAGI (reference sequence). The CDR3 is made up of 16 amino acids. Trimming at V came to 5 bases and at J to 3 bases, leaving 9 bases not matched to a gene. DNA for the CDR3: TGTGCCAGCAGTCCCCAGGCGGCGGGAGGCTACAATGAGCAGTTCTTC. This codes for CASSPQAAGGYNEQFF.

This clone was counted only a few times. This chain joins TRBV25-1 and TRBJ2-5, with 10 bases aligning to TRBD1. This CDR3 spans 13 amino acids. Germline CDR1 and CDR2: MGHDK and SYGVNS. V lost 5 bases, J lost 5 bases, and 2 bases stayed unmatched. The CDR3 sequence: CASSRQGAETQYF. Written as DNA, the CDR3 is TGTGCCAGCAGTCGACAGGGGGCGGAGACCCAGTACTTC. Drawing the rest from reference TRBV25-1 and TRBJ2-5, the complete variable domain is EADIYQTPRYLVIGTGKKITLECSQTMGHDKMYWYQQDPGMELHLIHYSYGVNSTEKGDLSSESTVSRIRTEHFPLTLESARPSHTSQYLCASSRQGAETQYFGPGTRLLVL.

The chain links TRBV27 to TRBJ2-2, with D perhaps matching TRBD1 (6 bases). Germline CDR1 reads MNHEY; CDR2 reads SMNVEV (reference sequence). With 5 bases removed from V and 4 bases from J, the gap between germline ends came to 17 bases. This CDR3 has 16 amino acids. CDR3 in DNA: TGTGCCAGCAGTCCCGCCAGGGGCCTCATCACCGGGGAGCTGTTTTTT. This sequence encodes CASSPARGLITGELFF.

The gene calls are TRBV6-5 and TRBJ2-7, with TRBD1 as a possible D gene (6 bases). The CDR3 has 15 residues. Germline values: CDR1 MNHEY, CDR2 SVGAGI. V lost 6 bases and J lost 2, with 17 bases in between. The CDR3 DNA reads TGTGCCAGCAGACCCTCCGACAGGTCGCCCTACGAGCAGTACTTC. Translating it yields CASRPSDRSPYEQYF.

In DNA, the CDR3 is TGTGCCAGCAGTGAAGGTGGGACAGGGACCAATCAGCCCCAGCATTTT. This translates into CASSEGGTGTNQPQHF. V gene TRBV6-1 combines with J gene TRBJ1-5; 9 nucleotides align to TRBD1. Germline lookup yields CDR1 MNHNS and CDR2 SASEGT. V dropped 1 base and J dropped 3; count of bases not matched to a gene: 4. This CDR3 is 16 amino acids long.

The chain combines TRBV5-1 with TRBJ2-1; 8 positions match TRBD2. The J segment lost 12 bases and the V segment lost 2 bases, leaving 19 bases of the junction unmatched. This CDR3 spans 17 amino acids. Germline lookup yields CDR1 SGHRS and CDR2 YFSETQ. CDR3 nucleotide sequence: TGCGCCAGCAGCTTTCGTGAAGCGGGAGAGTCGGTGGTGGCGCAGTTCTTC. Translation: CASSFREAGESVVAQFF.

This sequence joins TRBV12-5 and TRBJ1-5; possibly TRBD1 for D (6 bases). This CDR3 has 16 amino acids. Between the trimmed V and J ends, which lost 4 bases and 6 bases, there was a span of 19 bases. Germline V lookup: CDR1 LGHNT, CDR2 FRNRAP. The CDR3 here is CASGSETRGKGQPQHF. CDR3 in DNA: TGTGCTAGTGGTTCGGAGACCAGGGGAAAGGGTCAGCCCCAGCATTTT.

This rearrangement joins TRBV5-4 to TRBJ1-1; D might be TRBD1 (5 bases). Per the germline V gene, CDR1 is SGHNT and CDR2 is YYREEE (reference sequence). V gave up 4 bases and J gave up 5 bases, with 18 bases separating them. The length of the CDR3 is 15 residues. CDR3 sequence: CASSLGRGRGTEAFF. The DNA of the CDR3 is TGTGCCAGCAGCCTCGGGAGGGGTCGTGGGACTGAAGCTTTCTTT.

V and J are TRBV5-6 and TRBJ2-1; tentatively, D is TRBD2 (5 bases). Deletions cut 2 bases from V and 2 bases from J, with 11 bases between. CDR3 length: 15 amino acids. Germline V gene data show CDR1 as SGHDT and CDR2 as YYEEEE. CDR3 loop: CASSFPGIPYNEQFF. The DNA for the CDR3 is TGTGCCAGCAGCTTCCCCGGGATTCCCTACAATGAGCAGTTCTTC. The entire variable domain, with the rest obtained from reference TRBV5-6 and TRBJ2-1, is as follows: DAGVTQSPTHLIKTRGQQVTLRCSPKSGHDTVSWYQQALGQGPQFIFQYYEEEERQRGNFPDRFSGHQFPNYSSELNVNALLLGDSALYLCASSFPGIPYNEQFFGPGTRLTVL.

The chain joins TRBV30 to TRBJ2-7, with D tentatively TRBD1 (6 bases). The CDR3 extends over 16 amino acids. CDR1 is GTSNPN, CDR2 SVGIG, per germline (reference sequence). The germline V and J ends were trimmed by 4 bases and 0 bases, with 19 bases remaining between them. The CDR3: CAWTHPEGEASYEQYF. CDR3 nucleotide sequence: TGTGCCTGGACCCACCCTGAGGGGGAAGCCTCCTACGAGCAGTACTTC.

The chain joins TRBV10-2 to TRBJ1-1; D is uncertain. Trimming removed 6 bases from V and 1 base from J, with 12 bases in between. Looked up from germline, CDR1 is WSHSY and CDR2 is SAAADI. The CDR3 sequence is 14 residues long. Here the CDR3 reads CASREDNKNTEAFF. The CDR3 region has the DNA TGCGCCAGCAGGGAGGATAACAAGAACACTGAAGCTTTCTTT.

The CDR3 here is CASSIGTPKWGQYF. DNA of the CDR3: TGTGCCAGTAGTATCGGGACTCCCAAGTGGGGCCAGTACTTC. The chain uses TRBV19 and TRBJ2-5, with D possibly being TRBD2 (6 bases). This CDR3 comprises 14 residues. Germline values: CDR1 LNHDA, CDR2 SQIVND (reference sequence). Trimming removed 3 bases from V and 10 bases from J, with 18 bases in between.

V usage is TRBV6-6 and J usage is TRBJ2-5; possible D gene TRBD2, 5 bases. CDR1 is MNHNY and CDR2 is SVGAGI in the germline V gene (reference sequence). The ends were cut back, 5 bases at V and 5 bases at J, with 21 bases in the middle. The CDR3 length is 16 residues. The CDR3 protein is CASSTRAGSRNETQYF. DNA for the CDR3: TGTGCCAGCAGTACCCGGGCGGGCAGTAGAAACGAGACCCAGTACTTC.

The J gene is TRBJ2-7, the V gene TRBV11-2; D is perhaps TRBD2 (6 bases). CDR3 length equals 14 residues. Germline assignment: CDR1 SGHAT and CDR2 FQNNGV. Trimming stripped 4 bases from V and 7 bases from J, with 17 bases between. CDR3 amino acids: CASSSPGRLEEQYF. The DNA of the CDR3 is TGTGCCAGCAGCTCTCCGGGGAGGCTTGAGGAGCAGTACTTC.

The genes are TRBV11-2 and TRBJ2-1; D ambiguous. This CDR3 has 10 residues. V dropped 5 bases and J dropped 7 bases, with 3 bases sitting between them. Per germline, CDR1 SGHAT and CDR2 FQNNGV. The DNA for the CDR3 is TGTGCCAGCAGCACAAATGAGCAGTTCTTC. The encoded protein is CASSTNEQFF.

V usage is TRBV5-1 and J usage is TRBJ2-3; D not certain. Germline CDR1 and CDR2: SGHRS and YFSETQ. Trimming stripped 1 base from V and 6 bases from J, with 6 bases between. This CDR3 contains 12 residues. CDR3 loop: CASSLLSDTQYF. The CDR3 bases are TGCGCCAGCAGCTTGCTTTCGGATACGCAGTATTTT.

The genes are TRBV18 and TRBJ2-4; D gene ambiguous. This CDR3 has 15 amino acids. The V gene lost 6 bases and the J gene lost 0 bases, with 12 bases spanning the gap. CDR1 is KGHSH and CDR2 is LQKENI in the germline V gene. The CDR3 DNA reads TGTGCCAGCTCCCTAGGCCGGCTAGCCAAAAACATTCAGTACTTC. Translated, it gives CASSLGRLAKNIQYF.

The V and J genes are TRBV5-1 and TRBJ2-1; 7 bases map to TRBD2. The germline V gene has CDR1 SGHRS and CDR2 YFSETQ. V dropped 0 bases and J dropped 5; count of bases not matched to a gene: 5. This CDR3 contains 15 residues. The chain's CDR3 is CASSLGRGSNNEQFF. The CDR3 nucleotides read TGCGCCAGCAGCTTGGGGCGCGGGAGTAACAATGAGCAGTTCTTC. The complete variable domain, with remaining parts taken from reference TRBV5-1 and TRBJ2-1, reads KAGVTQTPRYLIKTRGQQVTLSCSPISGHRSVSWYQQTPGQGLQFLFEYFSETQRNKGNFPGRFSGRQFSNSRSEMNVSTLELGDSALYLCASSLGRGSNNEQFFGPGTRLTVL.